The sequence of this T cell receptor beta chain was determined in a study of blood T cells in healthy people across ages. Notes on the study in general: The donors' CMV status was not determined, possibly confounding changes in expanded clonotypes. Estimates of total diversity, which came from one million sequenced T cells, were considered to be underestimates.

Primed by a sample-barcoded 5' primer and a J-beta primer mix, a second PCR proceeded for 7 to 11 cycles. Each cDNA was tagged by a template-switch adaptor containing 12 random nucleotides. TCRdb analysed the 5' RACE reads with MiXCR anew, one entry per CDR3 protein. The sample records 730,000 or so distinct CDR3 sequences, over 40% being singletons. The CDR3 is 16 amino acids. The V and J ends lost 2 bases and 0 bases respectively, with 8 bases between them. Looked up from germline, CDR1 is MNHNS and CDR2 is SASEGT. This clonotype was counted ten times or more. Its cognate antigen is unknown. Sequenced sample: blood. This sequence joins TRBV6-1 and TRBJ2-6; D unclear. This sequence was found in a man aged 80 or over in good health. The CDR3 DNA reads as TGTGCCAGCAGTGAACAACAGTACTCTGGGGCCAACGTCCTGACTTTC. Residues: CASSEQQYSGANVLTF.